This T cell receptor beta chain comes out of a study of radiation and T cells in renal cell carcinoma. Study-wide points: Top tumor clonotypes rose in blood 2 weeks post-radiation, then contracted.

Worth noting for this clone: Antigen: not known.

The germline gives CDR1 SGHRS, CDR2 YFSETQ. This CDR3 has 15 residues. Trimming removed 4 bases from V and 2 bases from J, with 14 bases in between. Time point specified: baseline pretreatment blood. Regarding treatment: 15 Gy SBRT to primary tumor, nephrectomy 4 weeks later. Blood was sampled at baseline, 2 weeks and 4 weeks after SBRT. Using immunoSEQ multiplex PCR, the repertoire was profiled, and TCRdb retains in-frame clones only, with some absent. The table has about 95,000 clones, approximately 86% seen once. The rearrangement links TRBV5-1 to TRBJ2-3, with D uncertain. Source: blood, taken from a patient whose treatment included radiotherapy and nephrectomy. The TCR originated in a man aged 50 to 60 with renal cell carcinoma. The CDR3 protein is CASSAGSSPTDTQYF. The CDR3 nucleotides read TGCGCCAGCAGCGCCGGGTCTTCCCCCACAGATACGCAGTATTTT. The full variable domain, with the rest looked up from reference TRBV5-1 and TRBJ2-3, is KAGVTQTPRYLIKTRGQQVTLSCSPISGHRSVSWYQQTPGQGLQFLFEYFSETQRNKGNFPGRFSGRQFSNSRSEMNVSTLELGDSALYLCASSAGSSPTDTQYFGPGTRLTVL.